This TCR beta chain was identified in a study of cytomegalovirus exposure and HLA in healthy donors. PCR used 60 Vbeta primers and 13 Jbeta primers. Clones were sequenced by immunoSEQ multiplex PCR, and TCRdb holds only the in-frame ones, with some missing. The sample yields over 95,000 clones, about three quarters seen once. Study results and caveats: Later analysis demonstrated an association between a missense DCLRE1C variant and TCR beta V- and J-gene trimming.

In the case of this clone: What it binds is unknown.

The donors, nominally healthy at sampling, likely had unrecorded immune exposures. The sequencing sample was made of PBMCs. The receptor comes from a female donor in good health and CMV-seronegative.

In DNA form, the CDR3 reads TGTGCCAGCAGTTCCCTTGGGACTGGTGCTTACAATGAGCAGTTCTTC. This gives the protein CASSSLGTGAYNEQFF. The V and J genes are TRBV27 and TRBJ2-1; TRBD2 might be the D (6 bases). Trimming pared 4 bases from V and 4 bases from J, leaving 17 bases between. The CDR3 sequence is 16 residues long. CDR1 and CDR2 from the germline V gene are MNHEY and SMNVEV (reference sequence).